This T cell receptor (beta chain) is drawn from a study of blood T cell repertoires in COVID-19. Study-level background: Spain, Italy and the United States supplied samples that represented acute and convalescent COVID-19.

Clones were read by immunoSEQ multiplex PCR, and TCRdb kept only the in-frame ones, dropping some. The data contain about 170,000 clones, about nine tenths of them singletons. This CDR3 contains 14 residues. Trimming removed 4 bases from V and 0 bases from J, with 7 bases in between. Looked up from germline, CDR1 is SGHRS and CDR2 is YFSETQ. Specimen: peripheral blood. This chain links TRBV5-1 with TRBJ2-2, with D perhaps TRBD1 (5 bases). The origin of this receptor is a man between 60 and 75 years old with acute or convalescent COVID-19. The CDR3 here is CASSETANTGELFF. As DNA, the CDR3 is TGCGCCAGCAGCGAGACAGCGAACACCGGGGAGCTGTTTTTT.